The TCR beta chain described here comes from a study of cytomegalovirus exposure and HLA in healthy donors. Across the study: A data release that came early held approximately 85 million unique TCRs from HLA-typed donors. Findings and limits, study-wide: Fewer N-insertions than the roughly 670-donor mean were reportedly shown by an Asian-associated ancestry cluster in a later analysis. The study labeled around 160 TCR beta chains cytomegalovirus-associated.

Comment on this clone: The antigen is unknown.

The primer mix had 60 Vbeta and 13 Jbeta primers. The assay was immunoSEQ multiplex PCR, and TCRdb's table has in-frame clones only and misses some. The sample has hundreds of thousands of clones; around 73% are singletons. V was shortened by 0 bases and J by 7 bases, with 16 bases between the two germline ends. The CDR3 runs 16 residues. Germline CDR1 is MNHEY and CDR2 is SVGAGI. This sequence was found in a male donor in good health and CMV-seronegative. The chain employs TRBV6-5 and TRBJ2-4, with D uncertain. The sample taken for sequencing was PBMCs. The CDR3 DNA reads TGTGCCAGCAGTTACTCGATGTTCAGTGGCTCCAACATTCAGTACTTC. This gives the protein CASSYSMFSGSNIQYF.